This T cell receptor beta chain was recovered during a study of cytomegalovirus exposure and HLA in healthy donors. Study observations and caveats: Many donors carried some public TCRs, although rarity characterized most TCR sequences. Within the approximately 130 validation repertoires, first-cohort TCR clusters tended to co-occur, according to a later analysis. The listing of about 150 TCR beta chains classed them as cytomegalovirus-associated.

Germline CDR1 is LNHDA and CDR2 is SQIVND (reference sequence). The V and J ends lost 6 bases and 4 bases, in that order; junction bases with no gene match: 5. CDR3 length: 13 amino acids. To note about this clone: Its antigen is unidentified.

The donors were members of the validation cohort comprising over 90 subjects, separate from the approximately 700-subject first cohort. Sequencing used immunoSEQ multiplex PCR; TCRdb keeps in-frame clones, though not all of them. The table lists 110,000 or so clones, around 85% of them singletons. The sample taken for sequencing was PBMCs. The gene calls are TRBV19 and TRBJ1-1, with TRBD1 matching over 7 bases. The sequence derives from a woman under 30 in good health and CMV-seronegative. CDR3 bases: TGTGCCAGTAGCATTGGGACAGCCACTGAAGCTTTCTTT. As protein: CASSIGTATEAFF.